In this sample, the clone carrying this T cell receptor beta chain turned up many times. What it recognizes is unknown. The data originate from a study of HIV-infected children after antiretroviral therapy interruption. Overall study context: Continuous-treatment samples came from weeks 0, 48 and 150.

V was trimmed by 7 bases and J by 2 bases, leaving 15 bases between them. Germline V CDR1 and CDR2: SQVTM, ANQGSEA. This CDR3 spans 14 amino acids. The TCR library was built from RNA with a 3' RACE protocol and unique molecular identifiers. Via MiXCR, TCRdb re-called the 3' RACE reads, giving one row per CDR3 protein. Of 40,000 to 50,000 distinct CDR3 sequences detected, roughly 4.5% appear once; the ten largest clones hold 0.7%. Study results and caveats: Minor non-naive CD45RA+ populations, like EMRA or stem memory, might contaminate naive sorts.

Treatment noted: PENTA 11 planned treatment interruption arm or continuous ART arm. At least 24 weeks of at least three-drug ART, in children 2 to 15 years. Naive CD4+ CD45RA+ CD45RO- T cells were FACS-sorted from thawed PBMCs. This clonotype was obtained from a pool of human donors with HIV. The chain uses TRBV29-1 and TRBJ2-1; D possibly corresponds to TRBD1 (5 bases). Sequenced here: CD45RA+ CD4+ T cells from PBMCs, pooled from several time points, sampled from a donor given antiretroviral therapy, either interrupted or continuous. As for subset: naive CD4+ CD45RA+ CD45RO- T cells. The chain's CDR3 is CSADSSDPYNEQFF. The CDR3 nucleotides are TGCAGCGCTGACAGCTCCGACCCCTACAATGAGCAGTTCTTC.